The 2 T cell receptor beta chains listed next were all sequenced from one sample in a study of blood T cell repertoires in COVID-19. Sequencing used immunoSEQ multiplex PCR; TCRdb keeps in-frame clones, though not all of them. In the table there are about 81,000 clones, roughly 86% of which are singletons. The material sequenced was peripheral blood. These receptor sequences come from a human donor in a cohort sampled during active COVID-19.

The chain couples TRBV6-5 to TRBJ2-7, with a possible D match to TRBD1 (5 bases). The V end lost 6 bases, the J end lost 5 bases, and 17 bases lay between the germline ends. The germline CDR1 and CDR2 sequences are MNHEY and SVGAGI. This CDR3 has 14 residues. CDR3 loop: CASSKTLRVHEQYF. The CDR3, as DNA: TGTGCCAGCAGCAAAACCCTCAGGGTCCACGAGCAGTACTTC.

V usage is TRBV9 and J usage is TRBJ2-7, with 7 bases aligning to TRBD2. The CDR3 consists of 16 residues. The germline gives CDR1 SGDLS, CDR2 YYNGEE. Germline trimming cut 0 bases from V and 2 bases from J; bases unmatched to any gene: 8. In nucleotides, the CDR3 is TGTGCCAGCAGCGTAGAGGGGCTAGCGGAAACCTACGAGCAGTACTTC. Protein sequence: CASSVEGLAETYEQYF.